This T cell receptor beta chain was identified during a study of blood T cell repertoires in COVID-19. The wider study: Specimens from acute and convalescent COVID-19 originated in the United States, Italy and Spain. PBMCs, B-cell-depleted T cells, or T cells provided the cDNA or gDNA that made up the material.

Authors' processing steps: Estimation of nucleated cell counts relied on the amplification of reference gene primers. Only in-frame clones appear in the TCRdb table, and some are missing; sequencing was by immunoSEQ multiplex PCR. V, J and clone size reflect that table, while D and trimming were determined from the DNA. The sample consists of roughly 210,000 clones, less than 90% of them appearing once. Germline CDR1 and CDR2: SGHRS and YFSETQ. The CDR3 runs 15 residues. Trimming left V 0 bases short and J 4 bases short, with 12 bases between. Sequencing was done on a sample of peripheral blood. This receptor was obtained from an elderly woman with COVID-19, enrolled during active disease. J is TRBJ2-3 and V is TRBV5-1, with D possibly matching TRBD2 (7 bases). The CDR3 DNA sequence: TGCGCCAGCAGCTTGGCGGGGGGCCCCGCAGATACGCAGTATTTT. Translated, it gives CASSLAGGPADTQYF.